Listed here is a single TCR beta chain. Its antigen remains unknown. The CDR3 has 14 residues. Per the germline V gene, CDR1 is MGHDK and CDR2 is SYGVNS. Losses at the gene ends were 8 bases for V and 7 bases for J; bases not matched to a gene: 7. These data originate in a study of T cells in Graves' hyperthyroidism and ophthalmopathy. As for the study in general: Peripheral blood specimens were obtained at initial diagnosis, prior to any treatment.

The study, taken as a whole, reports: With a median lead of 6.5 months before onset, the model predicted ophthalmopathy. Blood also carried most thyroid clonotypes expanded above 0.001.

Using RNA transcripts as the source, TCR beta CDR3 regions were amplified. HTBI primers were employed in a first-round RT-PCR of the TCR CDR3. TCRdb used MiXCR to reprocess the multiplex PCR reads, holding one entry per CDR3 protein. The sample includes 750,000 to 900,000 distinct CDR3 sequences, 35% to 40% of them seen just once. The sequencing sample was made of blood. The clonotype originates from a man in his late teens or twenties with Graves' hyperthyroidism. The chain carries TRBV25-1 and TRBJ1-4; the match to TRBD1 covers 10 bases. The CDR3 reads CASVGTGDGEKLFF. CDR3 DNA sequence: TGTGCCAGCGTCGGGACAGGGGATGGTGAAAAACTGTTTTTT.